Listed here are 27 T cell receptor beta chains from one sample, sequenced in a study of vaccination effects on CD4 cells after COVID-19. Their cognate antigens are unknown. Pools of viral peptides were used by the ViraFEST assay to expand antigen-specific CD4+ T cells ahead of sequencing. Cultured cells yielded isolated CD4+ T cells after more than nine days. Having tested negative for nucleocapsid antibodies, the vaccine recipients showed no prior SARS-CoV-2 infection. Repertoires were generated with immunoSEQ multiplex PCR, while TCRdb's copy carries only in-frame clones and drops some. In the table there are 50,000 to 60,000 clones, roughly 76% of which are singletons. The sequencing used CD4+ T cells from PBMCs cultured with SARS-CoV-2 spike peptides, collected before COVID-19 vaccination. The receptors originated from a human donor who received a COVID-19 vaccine.

The chain couples TRBV10-3 to TRBJ2-1, with TRBD2 matching 11 bases. After removal of 9 bases from V and 5 bases from J, the junction contained 9 bases not matched to a gene. The CDR3 sequence is 15 residues long. The germline V gene has CDR1 ENHRY and CDR2 SYGVKD. CDR3 coding DNA: TGTGCCATAAGAATAGCGGGAGGGCCTAACAATGAGCAGTTCTTC. Protein product: CAIRIAGGPNNEQFF.

V and J are TRBV6-5 and TRBJ2-7; possibly TRBD1 for D (5 bases). Germline V gene lookup returns CDR1 MNHEY and CDR2 SVGAGI. The CDR3 totals 16 residues. Trimming stripped 0 bases from V and 4 bases from J, with 16 bases between. The CDR3, as DNA: TGTGCCAGCAGTTACTCGAGTACGGGCGCAGGGTACGAGCAGTACTTC. This gives the protein CASSYSSTGAGYEQYF.

The chain uses TRBV7-9 and TRBJ2-7; TRBD1 matches at 7 bases. CDR3 length: 15 residues. Per the germline V gene, CDR1 is SEHNR and CDR2 is FQNEAQ (reference sequence). V was clipped by 4 bases and J by 2 bases; unmatched bases: 8. The CDR3 coding sequence is TGTGCCAGCAGCTCTATGACACAGGGGCCCTACGAGCAGTACTTC. This sequence encodes CASSSMTQGPYEQYF.

The genes are TRBV5-1 and TRBJ1-2, with 9 nucleotides matching TRBD1. J gave up 4 bases and V 0 bases, and 1 base lay outside the gene matches. This CDR3 region has 14 residues. Germline V CDR1 and CDR2: SGHRS, YFSETQ. CDR3 region: CASSLGQGGYGYTF. CDR3 nucleotide sequence: TGCGCCAGCAGCTTGGGACAGGGGGGCTATGGCTACACCTTC.

The chain recombines TRBV12-3 or TRBV12-4 with TRBJ2-7, with D possibly being TRBD2 (6 bases). Trimming left V 6 bases short and J 5 bases short, with 14 bases between. CDR3 length equals 13 residues. CDR3 in DNA: TGTGCCAGCAGACTTGCGGGATCACACGAGCAGTACTTC. Protein sequence: CASRLAGSHEQYF.

The chain links TRBV2 to TRBJ1-5; TRBD1 agrees at 7 bases. V lost 6 bases to trimming and J lost 4 bases; unmatched junction nucleotides: 3. CDR3 length equals 13 residues. The germline gives CDR1 SNHLY, CDR2 FYNNEI. CDR3 in amino acids: CASRGDSNQPQHF. The CDR3, as DNA: TGTGCCAGCAGGGGGGACAGTAATCAGCCCCAGCATTTT.

The chain recombines TRBV9 with TRBJ2-2; 11 bases are a match to TRBD2. J gave up 7 bases and V 3 bases, and 8 bases lay outside the gene matches. CDR1 is SGDLS, CDR2 YYNGEE, per germline. This CDR3 comprises 16 residues. CDR3 bases: TGTGCCAGCAGCGCCCCGACTAGCGGGGTGGTCGGGGAGCTGTTTTTT. Translated: CASSAPTSGVVGELFF.

This clone showed up just once. The J gene is TRBJ1-2, the V gene TRBV7-2; 8 nucleotides align to TRBD1. The CDR3 totals 14 residues. Germline assignment: CDR1 SGHTA and CDR2 FQGNSA. V trimming: 1 base; J trimming: 3 bases; junction bases outside the gene matches: 1. The CDR3 sequence is CASSLVQGDYGYTF. Here the CDR3 DNA reads TGTGCCAGCAGCTTAGTACAGGGGGACTATGGCTACACCTTC. Supplemented by reference TRBV7-2 and TRBJ1-2, the full variable domain reads GAGVSQSPSNKVTEKGKDVELRCDPISGHTALYWYRQSLGQGLEFLIYFQGNSAPDKSGLPSDRFSAERTGGSVSTLTIQRTQQEDSAVYLCASSLVQGDYGYTFGSGTRLTVV.

The rearrangement uses TRBV7-2 and TRBJ2-7, with 7 bases lining up with TRBD1. J lost 5 bases, V lost 5 bases, and 6 bases had no gene match. CDR1 SGHTA and CDR2 FQGNSA come from the germline V gene. CDR3 length: 13 amino acids. CDR3 in DNA: TGTGCCAGCAGCCTCAGGACAGGCCACGAGCAGTACTTC. This translates into CASSLRTGHEQYF.

This chain links TRBV4-1 with TRBJ1-1; no firm D call. The CDR3 consists of 13 residues. Germline V CDR1 and CDR2: MGHRA, YSYEKL. Trimming removed 3 bases at V and 5 bases at J, with 10 bases between. CDR3 DNA sequence: TGCGCCAGCAGCCAGGCACAGTGGACTGAAGCTTTCTTT. The encoded protein is CASSQAQWTEAFF.

The V call is TRBV4-2, the J call TRBJ1-5; D perhaps matches TRBD1 (6 bases). Trimming pared 0 bases from V and 0 bases from J, leaving 15 bases between. CDR1 is LGHNA and CDR2 is YNFKEQ in the germline V gene. The CDR3 spans 18 residues. The chain's CDR3 is CASSQERQGPTSNQPQHF. In DNA, the CDR3 is TGTGCCAGCAGCCAAGAACGTCAGGGGCCGACTAGCAATCAGCCCCAGCATTTT.

The chain has TRBV5-1 and TRBJ2-4; 7 bases match TRBD2. The CDR3 consists of 14 residues. Germline V gene sequence: CDR1 SGHRS, CDR2 YFSETQ. Trimming at V came to 8 bases and at J to 5 bases, leaving 10 bases not matched to a gene. CDR3 residues: CASRTSGVQNIQYF. CDR3 in DNA: TGCGCCAGTCGGACTAGTGGGGTGCAAAACATTCAGTACTTC.

This chain uses TRBV7-2 with TRBJ1-6; no firm D call. CDR3 length equals 14 residues. Per germline, CDR1 SGHTA and CDR2 FQGNSA. V was clipped by 7 bases and J by 0 bases, with 7 bases between them. CDR3 bases: TGTGCCAGCAAACAGACCTCCTATAATTCACCCCTCCACTTT. This translates into CASKQTSYNSPLHF.

The chain is built from TRBV5-1 and TRBJ2-3, with D tentatively TRBD2 (5 bases). Trimming cost V 3 bases and J 0 bases, with 11 bases left between them. The CDR3 covers 15 residues. Germline values: CDR1 SGHRS, CDR2 YFSETQ. CDR3 bases: TGCGCCAGCAGCTCTGGACGGACTAGCACAGATACGCAGTATTTT. This gives the protein CASSSGRTSTDTQYF.

This chain links TRBV7-3 with TRBJ2-7; 9 bases are shared with TRBD2. J gave up 5 bases and V 6 bases, and 11 bases lay outside the gene matches. Per germline, CDR1 SGHTA and CDR2 FQGTGA. The CDR3 loop spans 15 amino acids. The CDR3 reads CASRASGAPFHEQYF. The CDR3 coding sequence is TGTGCCAGCAGGGCTAGCGGGGCCCCATTCCACGAGCAGTACTTC.

The rearrangement links TRBV5-1 to TRBJ1-2; TRBD1 aligns across 9 bases. V lost 3 bases and J lost 7; bases outside the gene matches: 4. CDR1 is SGHRS and CDR2 is YFSETQ in the germline V gene. CDR3 length equals 13 residues. As DNA, the CDR3 is TGCGCCAGCAGCTCGGACAGGGGATCTGGCTACACCTTC. Amino acid sequence: CASSSDRGSGYTF.

The gene calls are TRBV30 and TRBJ2-7; tentatively, D is TRBD1 (5 bases). Trimming cost V 7 bases and J 3 bases, with 16 bases left between them. Germline V lookup: CDR1 GTSNPN, CDR2 SVGIG (reference sequence). This CDR3 contains 13 residues. The CDR3 reads CASRRVPYYEQYF. CDR3 DNA: TGTGCCTCCCGCAGGGTCCCCTACTACGAGCAGTACTTC.

This clone was counted a few times. J is TRBJ1-2 and V is TRBV12-3 or TRBV12-4; the D gene is possibly TRBD1 (5 bases). The CDR3 covers 13 residues. V lost 10 bases to trimming and J lost 4 bases, with 16 bases between them. The CDR3 nucleotides read TGTGCCACCCTCCCGGGCAGGGCCTATGGCTACACCTTC. It codes for CATLPGRAYGYTF.

The CDR3 is CASSQDIGYGLYNSPLHF. Here the CDR3 DNA reads TGCGCCAGCAGCCAAGATATAGGCTACGGACTCTATAATTCACCCCTCCACTTT. The J gene is TRBJ1-6, the V gene TRBV4-1; D not certain. This CDR3 spans 18 amino acids. V was cut by 0 bases and J by 3 bases, with 15 bases left in between. From germline, CDR1 is MGHRA and CDR2 YSYEKL.

The chain has TRBV18 and TRBJ1-2; 9 bases match TRBD1. The germline V gene encodes CDR1 KGHSH and CDR2 LQKENI. Trimming cost V 2 bases and J 2 bases; bases outside gene matches: 6. The CDR3 extends over 16 amino acids. The CDR3 reads CASSPYAGQGNYGYTF. The CDR3 coding sequence is TGTGCCAGCTCACCATACGCGGGACAGGGAAACTATGGCTACACCTTC.

This chain connects TRBV5-1 to TRBJ2-5; TRBD2 aligns across 7 bases. After removal of 0 bases from V and 5 bases from J, the junction contained 7 bases not matched to a gene. Looked up from germline, CDR1 is SGHRS and CDR2 is YFSETQ. This CDR3 is built from 15 residues. The CDR3 DNA reads as TGCGCCAGCAGCTTGGCGGGAGGCACGCAGGAGACCCAGTACTTC. This encodes CASSLAGGTQETQYF.

The rearrangement links TRBV6-5 to TRBJ2-3; tentatively, D is TRBD1 or TRBD2 (5 bases each). V was trimmed by 4 bases and J by 6 bases, leaving 11 bases between them. The CDR3 totals 13 residues. CDR1 and CDR2 (germline): MNHEY, SVGAGI. CDR3 in DNA: TGTGCCAGCAGTTCCGGGGCCCGCGATACGCAGTATTTT. As protein: CASSSGARDTQYF.

V gene TRBV6-5 combines with J gene TRBJ2-7; D is ambiguous. The CDR3 extends over 14 amino acids. V was cut by 8 bases and J by 0 bases, with 14 bases left in between. Germline V gene sequence: CDR1 MNHEY, CDR2 SVGAGI. The CDR3 loop is CASVSSIISYEQYF. DNA for the CDR3: TGTGCCAGCGTCTCATCTATCATCTCCTACGAGCAGTACTTC.

This clone was counted many times. V is TRBV2 and J is TRBJ2-1, with TRBD2 matching 8 bases. The V and J ends lost 2 bases and 4 bases, in that order; junction bases with no gene match: 4. The germline V gene encodes CDR1 SNHLY and CDR2 FYNNEI. The CDR3 totals 15 residues. For the CDR3, the DNA is TGTGCCAGCAGTGAATCGGGGGGGGCTTACAATGAGCAGTTCTTC. This codes for CASSESGGAYNEQFF. Combining the CDR3 with reference TRBV2 and TRBJ2-1 gives the whole variable domain EPEVTQTPSHQVTQMGQEVILRCVPISNHLYFYWYRQILGQKVEFLVSFYNNEISEKSEIFDDQFSVERPDGSNFTLKIRSTKLEDSAMYFCASSESGGAYNEQFFGPGTRLTVL.

This sequence joins TRBV7-9 and TRBJ2-1; D may be TRBD1 (5 bases). Trimming took 1 base from V and 8 from J, leaving 18 bases between them. This CDR3 has 16 amino acids. The V gene's germline CDR1 is SEHNR and CDR2 FQNEAQ (reference sequence). The CDR3 protein is CASSLEVLGRTYEQFF. The CDR3 DNA reads as TGTGCCAGCAGCTTAGAGGTGTTGGGGCGTACCTATGAGCAGTTCTTC. Full variable domain (rest looked up from reference TRBV7-9 and TRBJ2-1): DTGVSQNPRHKITKRGQNVTFRCDPISEHNRLYWYRQTLGQGPEFLTYFQNEAQLEKSRLLSDRFSAERPKGSFSTLEIQRTEQGDSAMYLCASSLEVLGRTYEQFFGPGTRLTVL.

Of note for this clone: One end of the junction varies from germline; a read error may be responsible. V usage is TRBV5-6 and J usage is TRBJ2-1; a weak D match, TRBD2 (5 bases). The CDR3 is 17 residues long. Germline V CDR1 and CDR2: SGHDT, YYEEEE. The CDR3 DNA is TGTGCCAGCAGCTTGGATCGGGGTAACCAAATCCTCAATGTGCAGTTCTTC. Its protein product is CASSLDRGNQILNVQFF.

Remarks on this clone: An end of the junction does not agree with germline; a read error may underlie this. The gene calls are TRBV7-7 and TRBJ2-7; the match to TRBD1 covers 8 bases. The CDR3 is made up of 15 amino acids. CDR1 is SSHAT, CDR2 FNYEAQ, per germline (reference sequence). The CDR3 DNA sequence: TGTGCTAGCAGCTTAGGCTTGGGGACAGGCGCCGAGCAGTACTTC. Translated, it gives CASSLGLGTGAEQYF.